A single sample gave rise to the 14 T cell receptor beta chains below, sequenced in a study of blood T cells in healthy people across ages. For the second PCR, which ran for about 6 to 11 cycles, a sample-barcoded 5' primer and a J-beta primer mix were used. In TCRdb, the 5' RACE reads were re-called with MiXCR into one record per CDR3 protein. Counted here are over 700,000 distinct CDR3 sequences, less than 70% occurring once; the ten biggest clones make up approximately 40%. The material sequenced was blood. Receptors originate from a man older than 75 in good health.

The genes are TRBV30 and TRBJ1-2; D uncertain. V gave up 5 bases and J gave up 3 bases, with 7 bases separating them. The CDR3 is 11 amino acids. The germline V gene has CDR1 GTSNPN and CDR2 SVGIG (reference sequence). The CDR3 reads CAWSTDYGYTF. CDR3 DNA: TGTGCCTGGTCGACTGACTATGGCTACACCTTC.

V usage is TRBV9 and J usage is TRBJ2-7; 8 bases are shared with TRBD2. V shed 0 bases and J 6 bases; nucleotides not matched to a gene: 11. The CDR3 extends over 16 amino acids. Per germline, CDR1 SGDLS and CDR2 YYNGEE. In DNA form, the CDR3 reads TGTGCCAGCAGCGTAGGGTCCTCGGGAGGGCTTACCGAGCAGTACTTC. It codes for CASSVGSSGGLTEQYF.

This sequence joins TRBV20-1 and TRBJ1-2; 7 positions agree with TRBD1. CDR1 DFQATT and CDR2 SNEGSKA come from the germline V gene (reference sequence). With 8 bases clipped from V and 2 bases from J, the junction kept 14 bases outside the gene matches. The CDR3 totals 15 residues. CDR3 in DNA: TGCAGTCTCATCACCGGGACAGTCGGCAACTATGGCTACACCTTC. Encoded protein: CSLITGTVGNYGYTF.

V usage is TRBV28 and J usage is TRBJ1-4; D not resolved. CDR1 MDHEN and CDR2 SYDVKM come from the germline V gene. CDR3 length equals 18 residues. The germline V and J ends were trimmed by 2 bases and 8 bases, with 24 bases remaining between them. CDR3 in DNA: TGTGCCAGCAGTTTAATTGGGCTGACTCGCCTAGAAGAGGAAAAACTGTTTTTT. Translation: CASSLIGLTRLEEEKLFF.

J is TRBJ2-3 and V is TRBV5-1; D uncertain. V lost 0 bases and J lost 2, with 10 bases in between. CDR1 and CDR2 from the germline V gene are SGHRS and YFSETQ. The CDR3 is 15 residues long. The CDR3 DNA reads TGCGCCAGCAGCTTGGAGGCCGGAGACACAGATACGCAGTATTTT. Protein sequence: CASSLEAGDTDTQYF.

This clonotype was seen a handful of times. This rearrangement joins TRBV10-3 to TRBJ2-6; 8 bases map to TRBD1. CDR1 and CDR2 (germline): ENHRY, SYGVKD. V dropped 4 bases and J dropped 0; count of bases not matched to a gene: 5. The CDR3 length is 17 residues. The CDR3 region is CAISARGQSSGANVLTF. The CDR3 region has the DNA TGTGCCATCAGTGCCAGGGGGCAAAGCTCTGGGGCCAACGTCCTGACTTTC.

The rearrangement uses TRBV18 and TRBJ2-5; tentatively, D is TRBD1 (6 bases). TRBJ2-7 matches the DNA end more closely, so the J call is doubtful. This CDR3 contains 15 residues. Germline CDR1 is KGHSH and CDR2 is LQKENI. The CDR3 loop reads CASSRDTGGLNEQYF. DNA of the CDR3: TGTGCCAGCTCACGGGACACTGGGGGTCTTAACGAGCAGTACTTC.

This clonotype was observed a few times. This sequence joins TRBV20-1 and TRBJ1-1; D gene uncertain. Trimming removed 4 bases from V and 4 bases from J, with 7 bases in between. CDR1 and CDR2 from the germline V gene are DFQATT and SNEGSKA (reference sequence). CDR3 length equals 11 residues. CDR3 protein: CSATRSTEAFF. Here the CDR3 DNA reads TGCAGTGCTACCCGGAGCACTGAAGCTTTCTTT.

V and J are TRBV20-1 and TRBJ2-7; TRBD2 is a possible D gene (5 bases). Trimming took off 5 bases at V and 0 bases at J, with 11 bases between the two ends. The CDR3 is made up of 13 amino acids. Germline V gene lookup returns CDR1 DFQATT and CDR2 SNEGSKA (reference sequence). The CDR3 DNA follows: TGCAGTGCTCAAGCGGAGAGCTCCTACGAGCAGTACTTC. This translates into CSAQAESSYEQYF.

This clonotype was observed a few times. This chain connects TRBV20-1 to TRBJ2-7; 13 nucleotides align to TRBD2. CDR1 and CDR2 from the germline V gene are DFQATT and SNEGSKA (reference sequence). The V gene end was trimmed by 1 base and the J gene end by 6 bases; junction bases not matched to a gene: 6. This CDR3 has 15 residues. CDR3 residues: CSARGWTSGSGEQYF. The CDR3 region has the DNA TGCAGTGCTAGAGGTTGGACTAGCGGGAGTGGCGAGCAGTACTTC.

The J gene is TRBJ1-2, the V gene TRBV5-1, with 9 bases lining up with TRBD1. The germline V gene encodes CDR1 SGHRS and CDR2 YFSETQ. The CDR3 length is 14 residues. V was pared by 0 bases and J by 5 bases, with 2 bases of the junction left unmatched. The CDR3 region has the DNA TGCGCCAGCAGCTTGGAGGGACAGGGTTATGGCTACACCTTC. Encoded protein: CASSLEGQGYGYTF.

This clonotype was counted a few times. The rearrangement joins TRBV6-5 to TRBJ2-7; maybe TRBD2 (5 bases). V was cut by 0 bases and J by 1 base, with 10 bases left in between. CDR1 MNHEY and CDR2 SVGAGI come from the germline V gene. The CDR3 consists of 15 residues. CDR3: CASSYSFEGSYEQYF. Here the CDR3 DNA reads TGTGCCAGCAGTTACTCTTTCGAGGGATCCTACGAGCAGTACTTC.

This chain uses TRBV5-6 with TRBJ2-1; D may be TRBD1 or TRBD2 (6 bases each). The CDR3 consists of 17 residues. Trimming pared 4 bases from V and 2 bases from J, leaving 19 bases between. The V gene's germline CDR1 is SGHDT and CDR2 YYEEEE. The CDR3 spells CASSPRGGTTAYNEQFF. The CDR3 coding sequence is TGTGCCAGCAGCCCCAGAGGGGGGACCACAGCCTACAATGAGCAGTTCTTC.

This chain links TRBV7-3 with TRBJ2-3; D possibly corresponds to TRBD2 (6 bases). V dropped 2 bases and J dropped 3 bases, with 12 bases sitting between them. Germline V lookup: CDR1 SGHTA, CDR2 FQGTGA. The CDR3 totals 15 residues. The CDR3 DNA is TGTGCCAGCAGCTTAGGAGGAGGGAAGACAGATACGCAGTATTTT. This sequence encodes CASSLGGGKTDTQYF.